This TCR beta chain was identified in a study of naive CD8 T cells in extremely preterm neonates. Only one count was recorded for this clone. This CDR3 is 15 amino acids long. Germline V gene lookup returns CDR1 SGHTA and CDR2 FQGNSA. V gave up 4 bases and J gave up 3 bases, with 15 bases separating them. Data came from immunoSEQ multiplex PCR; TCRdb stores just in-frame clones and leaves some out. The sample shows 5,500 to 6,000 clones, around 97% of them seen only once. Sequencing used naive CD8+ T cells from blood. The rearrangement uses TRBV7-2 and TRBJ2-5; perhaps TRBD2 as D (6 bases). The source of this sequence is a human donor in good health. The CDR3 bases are TGTGCCAGCAGCTGGCCGGGGACTCAAAAAGAGACCCAGTACTTC. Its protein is CASSWPGTQKETQYF.